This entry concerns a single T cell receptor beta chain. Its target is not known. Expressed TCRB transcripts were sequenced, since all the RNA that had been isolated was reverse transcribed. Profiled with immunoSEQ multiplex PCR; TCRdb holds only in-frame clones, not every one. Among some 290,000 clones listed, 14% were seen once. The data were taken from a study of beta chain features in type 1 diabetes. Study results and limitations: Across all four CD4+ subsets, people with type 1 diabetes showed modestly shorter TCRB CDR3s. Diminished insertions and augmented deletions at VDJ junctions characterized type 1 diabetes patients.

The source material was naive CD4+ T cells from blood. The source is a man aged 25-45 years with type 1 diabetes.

CDR3 amino acids: CASSQDWPVYGYTF. The DNA for the CDR3 is TGTGCCAGCAGCCAAGATTGGCCAGTCTATGGCTACACCTTC. The V gene is TRBV4-2, the J gene TRBJ1-2, with D hard to call. The V and J ends lost 0 bases and 4 bases respectively, with 9 bases between them. Germline-derived CDR1 and CDR2 are LGHNA and YNFKEQ. The CDR3 contains 14 residues.